The sequence of this T cell receptor beta chain was determined in a study of cytomegalovirus exposure and HLA in healthy donors. Study-level findings and limits: The study put 150 or so TCR beta chains on its list as cytomegalovirus-associated.

Points on this clone: No antigen is known for it.

Produced via immunoSEQ multiplex PCR; TCRdb's table is partial and in-frame only. Among about 180,000 clones listed, around 85% were seen once. The V segment lost 2 bases and the J segment 4 bases; nucleotides outside the gene matches: 8. Germline V lookup: CDR1 SGDLS, CDR2 YYNGEE. The CDR3 extends over 16 amino acids. The sequencing sample was made of PBMCs. The origin of this receptor is a man younger than 30 in good health and CMV-seropositive. V is TRBV9 and J is TRBJ1-3; 8 bases line up with TRBD1. The CDR3 spells CASSVAPGGRGNTIYF. CDR3 nucleotide sequence: TGTGCCAGCAGCGTTGCCCCAGGGGGCCGGGGAAACACCATATATTTT. Using reference TRBV9 and TRBJ1-3 for the parts outside the CDR3, the full variable domain is DSGVTQTPKHLITATGQRVTLRCSPRSGDLSVYWYQQSLDQGLQFLIQYYNGEERAKGNILERFSAQQFPDLHSELNLSSLELGDSALYFCASSVAPGGRGNTIYFGEGSWLTVV.